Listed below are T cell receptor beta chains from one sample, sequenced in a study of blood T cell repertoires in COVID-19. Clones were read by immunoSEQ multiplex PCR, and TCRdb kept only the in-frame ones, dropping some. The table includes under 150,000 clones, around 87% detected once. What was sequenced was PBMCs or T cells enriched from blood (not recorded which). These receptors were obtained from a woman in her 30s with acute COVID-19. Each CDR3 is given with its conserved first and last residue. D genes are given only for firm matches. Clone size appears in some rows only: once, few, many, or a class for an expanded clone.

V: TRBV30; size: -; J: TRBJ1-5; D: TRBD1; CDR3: CAWSSRDRAHQPQHF; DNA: TGTGCCTGGAGTAGCCGGGACAGGGCCCATCAGCCCCAGCATTTT
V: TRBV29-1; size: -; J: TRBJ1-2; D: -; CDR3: CSIPRAGGIRYGYTF; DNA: TGCAGCATCCCGCGAGCCGGGGGAATTCGCTATGGCTACACCTTC
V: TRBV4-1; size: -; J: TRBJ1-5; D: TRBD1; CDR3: CASSRQGAVQPQHF; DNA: TGCGCCAGCAGCCGTCAGGGGGCTGTTCAGCCCCAGCATTTT
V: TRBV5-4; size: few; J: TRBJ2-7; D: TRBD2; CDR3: CASSHMNLAGGSEQYF; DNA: TGTGCCAGCAGTCACATGAACCTAGCGGGAGGGTCCGAGCAGTACTTC
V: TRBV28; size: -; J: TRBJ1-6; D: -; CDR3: CASSFQGRSYNSPLHF; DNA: TGTGCCAGCAGTTTTCAGGGTCGTTCCTATAATTCACCCCTCCACTTT
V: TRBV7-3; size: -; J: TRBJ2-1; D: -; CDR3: CASSLVEGYNEQFF; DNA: TGTGCCAGCAGCTTAGTGGAGGGGTACAATGAGCAGTTCTTC
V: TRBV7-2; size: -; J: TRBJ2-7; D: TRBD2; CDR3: CASSSYQREGRYEQYF; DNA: TGTGCCAGCAGCTCCTATCAGCGGGAGGGCCGGTACGAGCAGTACTTC
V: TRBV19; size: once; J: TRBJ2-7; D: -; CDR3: CASSSGTDYEQYF; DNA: TGTGCCAGTAGTAGCGGGACAGACTACGAGCAGTACTTC
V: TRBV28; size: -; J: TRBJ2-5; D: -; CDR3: CASSLWAGNQETQYF; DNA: TGTGCCAGCAGTTTATGGGCAGGGAATCAAGAGACCCAGTACTTC
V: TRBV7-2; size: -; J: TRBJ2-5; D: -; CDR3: CASSGTGDRETQYF; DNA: TGTGCCAGCAGCGGAACGGGGGATCGGGAGACCCAGTACTTC
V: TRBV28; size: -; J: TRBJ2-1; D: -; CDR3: CASGWSRNGDEQFF; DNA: TGTGCCAGCGGGTGGTCGAGGAATGGCGATGAGCAGTTCTTC
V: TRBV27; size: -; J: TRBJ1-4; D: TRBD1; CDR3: CASSLQGGIVNEKLFF; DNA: TGTGCCAGCAGTTTGCAAGGGGGCATTGTGAATGAAAAACTGTTTTTT
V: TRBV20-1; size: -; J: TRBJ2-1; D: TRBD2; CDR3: CSASLAALYNEQFF; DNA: TGCAGTGCTAGTCTAGCGGCCCTCTACAATGAGCAGTTCTTC
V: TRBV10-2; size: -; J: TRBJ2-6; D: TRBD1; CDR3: CASSGQGRHSGANVLTF; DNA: TGCGCCAGCAGCGGACAGGGACGACACTCTGGGGCCAACGTCCTGACTTTC
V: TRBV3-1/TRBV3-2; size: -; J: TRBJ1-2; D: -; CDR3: CASSQGGAGGGYTF; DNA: TGTGCCAGCAGCCAAGGCGGGGCTGGGGGTGGCTACACCTTC
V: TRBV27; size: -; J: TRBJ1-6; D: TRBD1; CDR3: CASSLLQGASSPLHF; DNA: TGTGCCAGCAGTTTGCTACAGGGGGCTAGTTCACCCCTCCACTTT
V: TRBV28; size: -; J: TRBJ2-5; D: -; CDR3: CASSLTGGSGETQYF; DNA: TGTGCCAGCAGTTTAACGGGGGGCTCGGGTGAGACCCAGTACTTC
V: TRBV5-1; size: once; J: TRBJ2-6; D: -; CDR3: CASSFTSTASGANVLTF; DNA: TGCGCCAGCAGCTTCACGTCAACAGCCTCTGGGGCCAACGTCCTGACTTTC
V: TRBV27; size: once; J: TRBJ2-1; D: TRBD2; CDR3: CASKTSGRYNEQFF; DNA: TGTGCCAGCAAGACTAGCGGGAGGTACAATGAGCAGTTCTTC
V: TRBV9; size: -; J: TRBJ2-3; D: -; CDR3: CASSVDNKTITDTQYF; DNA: TGTGCCAGCAGCGTAGACAACAAGACAATCACAGATACGCAGTATTTT
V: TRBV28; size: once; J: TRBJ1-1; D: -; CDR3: CASSLLVQMNTEAFF; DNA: TGTGCCAGCAGTTTATTGGTACAGATGAACACTGAAGCTTTCTTT
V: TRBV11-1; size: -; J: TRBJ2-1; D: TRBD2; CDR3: CASSLSGRANEQFF; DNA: TGTGCCAGCAGCCTCAGCGGGAGGGCCAATGAGCAGTTCTTC
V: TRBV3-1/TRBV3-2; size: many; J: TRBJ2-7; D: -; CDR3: CASSQFQGAYEQYF; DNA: TGTGCCAGCAGCCAATTCCAGGGCGCCTACGAGCAGTACTTC
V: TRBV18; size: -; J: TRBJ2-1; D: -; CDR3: CASSQRLDNEQFF; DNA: TGTGCCAGCTCACAGCGACTGGACAATGAGCAGTTCTTC
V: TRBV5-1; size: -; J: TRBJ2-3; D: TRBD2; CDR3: CASSLGLAGSTDTQYF; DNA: TGCGCCAGCAGCTTGGGATTAGCGGGAAGCACAGATACGCAGTATTTT
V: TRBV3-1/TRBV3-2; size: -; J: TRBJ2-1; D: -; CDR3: CASSPGRRDYNEQFF; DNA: TGTGCCAGCAGCCCCGGGCGGCGGGATTACAATGAGCAGTTCTTC
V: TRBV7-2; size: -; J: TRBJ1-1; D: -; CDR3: CASSPWGGARTEAFF; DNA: TGTGCCAGCAGCCCCTGGGGGGGGGCGCGCACTGAAGCTTTCTTT
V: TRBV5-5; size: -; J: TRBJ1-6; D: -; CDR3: CASSFAITDSPLHF; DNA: TGTGCCAGCAGCTTTGCGATTACAGATTCACCCCTCCACTTT
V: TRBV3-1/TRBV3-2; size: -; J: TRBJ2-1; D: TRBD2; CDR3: CASSQAGTSTYNEQFF; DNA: TGTGCCAGCAGCCAAGCCGGGACTAGCACATACAATGAGCAGTTCTTC
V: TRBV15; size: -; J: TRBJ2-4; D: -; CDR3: CATSRESRGATDIQYF; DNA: TGTGCCACCAGCAGAGAAAGCCGGGGTGCTACGGACATTCAGTACTTC
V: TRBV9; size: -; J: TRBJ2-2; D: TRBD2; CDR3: CASSVGGAGVFTGELFF; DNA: TGTGCCAGCAGCGTAGGTGGAGCGGGAGTTTTTACCGGGGAGCTGTTTTTT
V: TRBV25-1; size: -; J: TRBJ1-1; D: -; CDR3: CASSVTGLGNTEAFF; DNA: TGTGCCAGCAGTGTAACAGGGCTCGGGAACACTGAAGCTTTCTTT
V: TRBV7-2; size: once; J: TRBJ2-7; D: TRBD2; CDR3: CASSYRSITSGSTYEQYF; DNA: TGTGCCAGCAGCTACCGTTCTATAACTAGCGGGAGCACCTACGAGCAGTACTTC
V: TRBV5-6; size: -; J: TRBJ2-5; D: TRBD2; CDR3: CASSLVGLAGRETQYF; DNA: TGTGCCAGCAGTCTTGTCGGGCTAGCGGGCAGGGAGACCCAGTACTTC
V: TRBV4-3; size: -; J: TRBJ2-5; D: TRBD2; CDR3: CASSPASGDITEETQYF; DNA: TGCGCCAGCAGCCCCGCCAGCGGGGATATTACGGAAGAGACCCAGTACTTC
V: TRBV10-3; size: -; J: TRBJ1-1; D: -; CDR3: CAISESTLNTEAFF; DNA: TGTGCCATCAGTGAGTCCACACTGAACACTGAAGCTTTCTTT
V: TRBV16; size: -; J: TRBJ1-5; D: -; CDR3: CASSQFGSNQPQHF; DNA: TGTGCCAGCAGCCAATTTGGCAGCAATCAGCCCCAGCATTTT
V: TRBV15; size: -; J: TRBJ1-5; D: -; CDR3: CATSLQAYDQPQHF; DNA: TGTGCCACCAGCTTACAGGCTTACGATCAGCCCCAGCATTTT
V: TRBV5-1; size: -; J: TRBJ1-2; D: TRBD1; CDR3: CASSSLQGSHYGYTF; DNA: TGCGCCAGCAGCAGTTTACAGGGGTCCCACTATGGCTACACCTTC
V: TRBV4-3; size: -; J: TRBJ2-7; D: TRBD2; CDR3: CASSQALGLAGVYYHKQYF; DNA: TGCGCCAGCAGCCAGGCTCTGGGACTAGCGGGAGTCTATTACCACAAGCAGTACTTC